The 14 T cell receptor beta chains presented below share a single source sample, sequenced in a study of blood T cell repertoires in COVID-19. Method: immunoSEQ multiplex PCR; TCRdb's copy keeps in-frame clones and lacks some. The table records 450,000 to 500,000 clones, more than 85% of them present only once. The sample consisted of PBMCs or T cells enriched from blood (not recorded which). All receptors come from a woman aged 60-70 years who had recovered from COVID-19.

The chain couples TRBV28 to TRBJ2-1; 10 positions agree with TRBD1. The junction had 8 bases not matched to a gene; V was cut back by 3 bases and J by 6 bases. The CDR3 runs to 16 residues. CDR1 and CDR2 from the germline V gene are MDHEN and SYDVKM. CDR3 residues: CASSLSGDRGLNEQFF. CDR3 bases: TGTGCCAGCAGTTTGTCTGGGGACAGGGGACTCAATGAGCAGTTCTTC.

Only one count was recorded for this clone. This rearrangement joins TRBV29-1 to TRBJ1-1; 8 bases align to TRBD1. The junction had 11 bases not matched to a gene; V was cut back by 5 bases and J by 0 bases. The germline gives CDR1 SQVTM, CDR2 ANQGSEA. This CDR3 spans 16 amino acids. Written as DNA, the CDR3 is TGCAGCGTTAGGGGTTGGACAGGGCGAATGAACACTGAAGCTTTCTTT. Its translation is CSVRGWTGRMNTEAFF.

V is TRBV9 and J is TRBJ1-3; D uncertain. Germline values: CDR1 SGDLS, CDR2 YYNGEE. V shed 6 bases and J shed 0 bases, with 10 bases lying between them. This CDR3 region has 14 residues. The chain's CDR3 is CASTTGDSGNTIYF. CDR3 DNA: TGTGCCAGCACGACCGGGGACTCTGGAAACACCATATATTTT.

This clone was recorded once. A junction end diverges from the germline sequence, so it may reflect a read error. The chain couples TRBV7-7 to TRBJ1-1; no clear D gene. From germline, CDR1 is SSHAT and CDR2 FNYEAQ (reference sequence). CDR3 length equals 13 residues. The CDR3, as DNA: TGTGCTAGCAGCTTAACCCCGGGCACTGAAGCTTTCTTT. Its protein is CASSLTPGTEAFF.

The sample holds one count of this clone. V and J are TRBV9 and TRBJ1-2, with 10 bases matching TRBD1. V was pared by 3 bases and J by 5 bases, with 13 bases of the junction left unmatched. Germline V gene data show CDR1 as SGDLS and CDR2 as YYNGEE. The CDR3 totals 17 residues. The CDR3 is CASSASRALDRGYGYTF. The CDR3, as DNA: TGTGCCAGCAGCGCCTCCCGCGCCCTGGACAGGGGGTATGGCTACACCTTC.

The chain has TRBV27 and TRBJ2-7; 8 nucleotides align to TRBD2. Germline V gives CDR1 MNHEY, CDR2 SMNVEV (reference sequence). This CDR3 is built from 14 residues. V lost 6 bases, J lost 0 bases, and 4 bases stayed unmatched. CDR3 in DNA: TGTGCCAGCAGGAAAGCGGGGGACTCCTACGAGCAGTACTTC. This translates into CASRKAGDSYEQYF.

The chain is built from TRBV6-2 or TRBV6-3 and TRBJ2-7, with D possibly matching TRBD1 (6 bases). Germline V lookup: CDR1 MNHEY, CDR2 SVGEGT. The V end lost 6 bases, the J end lost 3 bases, and 18 bases lay between the germline ends. This CDR3 has 15 residues. CDR3 nucleotide sequence: TGTGCCAGCAGCGAGCCCACAGGGTCGGGCTACGAGCAGTACGTC. It yields the protein CASSEPTGSGYEQYV.

CDR3 sequence reads: CASSHARGLGNTIYF. CDR3 bases: TGTGCCAGCAGCCACGCCAGGGGGCTAGGAAACACCATATATTTT. V gene TRBV3-1 (or the pseudogene TRBV3-2) combines with J gene TRBJ1-3; TRBD1 aligns across 8 bases. J was trimmed by 4 bases and V by 3 bases; bases with no gene match: 5. The CDR3 sequence is 15 residues long. Germline V lookup: CDR1 LGHDT, CDR2 YNNKEL (reference sequence).

The chain is built from TRBV11-3 and TRBJ2-3; D gene unclear. The V and J ends lost 1 base and 5 bases respectively, with 13 bases between them. Germline CDR1 SGHNT, CDR2 YENEEA. This CDR3 is built from 15 residues. The CDR3 region has the DNA TGTGCCAGCAGCTTAGGATTTGGTAGCCGAGATACGCAGTATTTT. It translates to CASSLGFGSRDTQYF.

V and J are TRBV24-1 and TRBJ1-1; D remains ambiguous. V shed 4 bases and J shed 4 bases, with 9 bases lying between them. There are 13 residues in the CDR3. In germline, CDR1 is KGHDR, CDR2 SFDVKD. This chain's CDR3 is CATSERGSTEAFF. The CDR3 DNA follows: TGTGCCACCAGTGAGCGAGGTTCCACTGAAGCTTTCTTT.

V is TRBV28 and J is TRBJ1-2; TRBD1 might be the D (6 bases). The CDR3 runs 13 residues. Germline lookup yields CDR1 MDHEN and CDR2 SYDVKM. The ends were cut back, 6 bases at V and 2 bases at J, with 10 bases in the middle. In nucleotides, the CDR3 is TGTGCCAGCAGCCTAACAGGGAACTATGGCTACACCTTC. It translates to CASSLTGNYGYTF.

The chain links TRBV18 to TRBJ2-3, with 12 positions matching TRBD2. Germline CDR1 and CDR2: KGHSH and LQKENI. The trim removed 6 bases at V and 1 base at J, leaving 2 bases unmatched. CDR3 length: 15 residues. The DNA for the CDR3 is TGTGCCAGCTCCCCTAGCGGGGGGGGCACAGATACGCAGTATTTT. Its translation: CASSPSGGGTDTQYF.

Remarks on this clone: The same CDR3 also results from other DNA sequences found in this sample. This chain connects TRBV9 to TRBJ2-1, with D possibly matching TRBD1 (6 bases). The CDR3 sequence is 14 residues long. The V end lost 0 bases, the J end lost 2 bases, and 6 bases lay between the germline ends. Germline CDR1 is SGDLS and CDR2 is YYNGEE. The CDR3 here is CASSVAGAYNEQFF. CDR3 DNA: TGTGCCAGCAGCGTAGCAGGGGCCTACAATGAGCAGTTCTTC.

V is TRBV5-5 and J is TRBJ2-7; 10 bases map to TRBD2. Per the germline V gene, CDR1 is SGHKS and CDR2 is YYEKEE (reference sequence). This CDR3 is built from 14 residues. J lost 5 bases, V lost 4 bases, and 6 bases had no gene match. CDR3 sequence (DNA): TGTGCCAGCAGCCTGGTAGCGGGGGGAAACGAGCAGTACTTC. Translated: CASSLVAGGNEQYF. Full variable domain (rest looked up from reference TRBV5-5 and TRBJ2-7): DAGVTQSPTHLIKTRGQQVTLRCSPISGHKSVSWYQQVLGQGPQFIFQYYEKEERGRGNFPDRFSARQFPNYSSELNVNALLLGDSALYLCASSLVAGGNEQYFGPGTRLTVT.